These 18 T cell receptor beta chains share one sample of origin, sequenced in a study of T cell responses to AZD1222 COVID-19 vaccine. Repertoires were generated with immunoSEQ multiplex PCR, while TCRdb's copy carries only in-frame clones and drops some. Here the sample spans some 140,000 clones, 70% to 90% being singletons. The sequences come from peripheral blood, collected on day 0 of MenACWY control vaccination. The receptors come from an adult in good health.

Here the CDR3 reads CASTSRGDTQYF. The CDR3 DNA is TGTGCCAGCACCTCGCGGGGGGATACGCAGTATTTT. The chain couples TRBV9 to TRBJ2-3; 7 bases fit TRBD2. This CDR3 is built from 12 residues. Germline V CDR1 and CDR2: SGDLS, YYNGEE. The V gene end was trimmed by 6 bases and the J gene end by 6 bases; junction bases not matched to a gene: 4.

This clone appeared a few times. This chain connects TRBV10-3 to TRBJ2-3, with 11 bases that match TRBD2. Per germline, CDR1 ENHRY and CDR2 SYGVKD. V was clipped by 0 bases and J by 1 base; unmatched bases: 3. This CDR3 region has 17 residues. The CDR3 coding sequence is TGTGCCATCAGTGAGTCGATAGCGGGAGGGCGCACAGATACGCAGTATTTT. Translating it yields CAISESIAGGRTDTQYF.

This chain links TRBV5-8 with TRBJ2-1; D unclear. Germline CDR1 SGHTS, CDR2 YDEGEE. With 4 bases removed from V and 6 bases from J, the gap between germline ends came to 5 bases. This CDR3 region has 11 residues. CDR3 amino acids: CASSRRNEQFF. As DNA, the CDR3 is TGTGCCAGCAGCCGCCGCAATGAGCAGTTCTTC.

This chain joins TRBV5-1 and TRBJ1-1; no clear D gene. The CDR3 contains 15 residues. CDR1 and CDR2 from the germline V gene are SGHRS and YFSETQ. V gave up 4 bases and J gave up 5 bases, with 18 bases separating them. This CDR3 reads CASSPFGLGGTEAFF. The CDR3 nucleotides read TGCGCCAGCAGCCCCTTTGGGCTAGGAGGGACTGAAGCTTTCTTT. Full variable domain (missing parts from reference TRBV5-1 and TRBJ1-1): KAGVTQTPRYLIKTRGQQVTLSCSPISGHRSVSWYQQTPGQGLQFLFEYFSETQRNKGNFPGRFSGRQFSNSRSEMNVSTLELGDSALYLCASSPFGLGGTEAFFGQGTRLTVV.

This clone came up once. The chain employs TRBV6-6 and TRBJ1-3; no firm D call. Between the trimmed V and J ends, which lost 2 bases and 0 bases, there was a span of 11 bases. Germline V gene data show CDR1 as MNHNY and CDR2 as SVGAGI (reference sequence). This CDR3 has 16 amino acids. The CDR3 DNA is TGTGCCAGCAGTTACAATCTTGTATTCTCTGGAAACACCATATATTTT. This encodes CASSYNLVFSGNTIYF.

V usage is TRBV6-5 and J usage is TRBJ1-1; D is uncertain. The germline gives CDR1 MNHEY, CDR2 SVGAGI. Trimming took 2 bases from V and 3 from J, leaving 7 bases between them. The CDR3 has 13 residues. For the CDR3, the DNA is TGTGCCAGCAGTTACCAACGTTACACTGAAGCTTTCTTT. Its protein is CASSYQRYTEAFF.

The chain couples TRBV5-5 to TRBJ1-4; no firm D call. The CDR3 covers 13 residues. Germline CDR1 and CDR2: SGHKS and YYEKEE (reference sequence). V lost 9 bases and J 6 bases, leaving 15 bases between the germline ends. This chain's CDR3 is CATQRGPDEKLFF. In nucleotides, the CDR3 is TGTGCCACCCAACGGGGTCCGGATGAAAAACTGTTTTTT.

The chain couples TRBV12-3 or TRBV12-4 to TRBJ1-4; D is unclear. The CDR3 is 13 residues long. With 10 bases removed from V and 8 bases from J, the gap between germline ends came to 17 bases. In nucleotides, the CDR3 is TGTGCCATTTTACAGTTTCCCGAAGAAAAACTGTTTTTT. This encodes CAILQFPEEKLFF.

The rearrangement joins TRBV6-6 to TRBJ1-5, with D possibly TRBD1 on 6 matching bases. With 5 bases removed from V and 7 bases from J, the gap between germline ends came to 12 bases. CDR1 and CDR2 (germline): MNHNY, SVGAGI (reference sequence). This CDR3 region has 13 residues. CDR3 nucleotides: TGTGCCAGCAGTCCCAGGGGATGGCAGCCCCAGCATTTT. Translating it yields CASSPRGWQPQHF.

The chain couples TRBV7-8 to TRBJ1-3; no reliable D call. CDR1 and CDR2 (germline): SGHVS, FQNEAQ. The CDR3 is made up of 13 amino acids. Trimming cost V 5 bases and J 7 bases, with 12 bases left between them. The CDR3 DNA follows: TGTGCCAGCAGCCCTAGGCTGAGGAACACCATATATTTT. Residues: CASSPRLRNTIYF.

The CDR3: CASSGGQAVTEAFF. CDR3 bases: TGCGCCAGCAGCGGGGGACAGGCGGTCACTGAAGCTTTCTTT. This sequence joins TRBV5-1 and TRBJ1-1; TRBD1 aligns across 8 bases. The germline CDR1 and CDR2 sequences are SGHRS and YFSETQ. V lost 4 bases to trimming and J lost 4 bases; unmatched junction nucleotides: 6. CDR3 length equals 14 residues.

This clone was counted between two and nine times. The chain couples TRBV29-1 to TRBJ1-2; D gene uncertain. The CDR3 spans 14 residues. The germline V gene encodes CDR1 SQVTM and CDR2 ANQGSEA. With 7 bases removed from V and 1 base from J, the gap between germline ends came to 16 bases. The CDR3 DNA reads TGCAGCGCCCCGGACGGGAGTCTTAACTATGGCTACACCTTC. Residues: CSAPDGSLNYGYTF.

The table lists this clone with a count of one. The chain employs TRBV5-1 and TRBJ1-1; 8 nucleotides line up with TRBD1. Losses at the gene ends were 6 bases for V and 4 bases for J; bases not matched to a gene: 8. Germline CDR1 and CDR2: SGHRS and YFSETQ. The CDR3 contains 14 residues. As DNA, the CDR3 is TGCGCCAGCACATCTGGACAGGGAGGCACTGAAGCTTTCTTT. Translated: CASTSGQGGTEAFF. The entire variable domain, with the rest obtained from reference TRBV5-1 and TRBJ1-1, is as follows: KAGVTQTPRYLIKTRGQQVTLSCSPISGHRSVSWYQQTPGQGLQFLFEYFSETQRNKGNFPGRFSGRQFSNSRSEMNVSTLELGDSALYLCASTSGQGGTEAFFGQGTRLTVV.

This chain uses TRBV28 with TRBJ1-5; D perhaps matches TRBD1 (6 bases). V gave up 5 bases and J gave up 3 bases, with 20 bases separating them. The germline V gene has CDR1 MDHEN and CDR2 SYDVKM. The CDR3 extends over 17 amino acids. Here the CDR3 DNA reads TGTGCCAGCAGTCTTGGGAAAGTGGGGGCAGCCAATCAGCCCCAGCATTTT. Translation gives CASSLGKVGAANQPQHF.

The V and J genes are TRBV13 and TRBJ1-3; no reliable D call. CDR3 length: 16 residues. Trimming cost V 1 base and J 0 bases, with 10 bases left between them. CDR1 is PRHDT, CDR2 FYEKMQ, per germline (reference sequence). The CDR3 DNA follows: TGTGCCAGCAGCTTAGCCTTGGGGAGCTCTGGAAACACCATATATTTT. Protein: CASSLALGSSGNTIYF. The complete variable domain, with remaining parts taken from reference TRBV13 and TRBJ1-3, reads AAGVIQSPRHLIKEKRETATLKCYPIPRHDTVYWYQQGPGQDPQFLISFYEKMQSDKGSIPDRFSAQQFSDYHSELNMSSLELGDSALYFCASSLALGSSGNTIYFGEGSWLTVV.

V and J are TRBV6-5 and TRBJ2-1; 9 bases are shared with TRBD2. The ends lost 5 bases at V and 9 bases at J; junction bases unmatched: 11. There are 15 residues in the CDR3. CDR1 and CDR2 from the germline V gene are MNHEY and SVGAGI. Written as DNA, the CDR3 is TGTGCCAGCAGTCGTCGGGCTAGCGGGGAGGGTGAGCAGTTCTTC. This codes for CASSRRASGEGEQFF.

The J gene is TRBJ2-6, the V gene TRBV5-3; the D gene could be TRBD1 or TRBD2 (5 bases each). TRBV5-3 is an open reading frame whose function is uncertain. This CDR3 region has 16 residues. The V and J ends lost 4 bases and 3 bases respectively, with 14 bases between them. The CDR3 sequence: CARSRQGPYGANVLTF. CDR3 coding DNA: TGTGCCAGAAGCCGGCAGGGACCATATGGGGCCAACGTCCTGACTTTC.

The chain links TRBV7-2 to TRBJ2-3; no clear D. Germline-derived CDR1 and CDR2 are SGHTA and FQGNSA. The CDR3 is made up of 16 amino acids. Trimming took off 4 bases at V and 6 bases at J, with 20 bases between the two ends. CDR3 loop: CASSYGRPLAGDTQYF. CDR3 nucleotide sequence: TGTGCCAGCAGCTACGGGCGGCCCCTCGCCGGGGATACGCAGTATTTT.